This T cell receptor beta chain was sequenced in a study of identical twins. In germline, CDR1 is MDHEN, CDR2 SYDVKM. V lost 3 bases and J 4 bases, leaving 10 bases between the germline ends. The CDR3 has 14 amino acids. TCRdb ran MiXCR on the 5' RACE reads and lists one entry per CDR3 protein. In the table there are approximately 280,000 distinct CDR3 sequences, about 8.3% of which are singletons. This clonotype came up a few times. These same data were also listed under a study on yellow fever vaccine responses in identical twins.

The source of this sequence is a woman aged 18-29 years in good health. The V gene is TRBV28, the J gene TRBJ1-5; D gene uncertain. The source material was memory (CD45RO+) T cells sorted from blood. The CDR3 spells CASSFLGINQPQHF. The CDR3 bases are TGTGCCAGCAGTTTTTTGGGGATAAATCAGCCCCAGCATTTT.